The rows below give T cell receptor beta chains drawn from one sample of a study of blood T cell repertoires in COVID-19. Sequencing used immunoSEQ multiplex PCR; TCRdb keeps in-frame clones, though not all of them. The profile covers a few hundred thousand clones, with 91% appearing a single time and 1% to 1.5% taken by the ten largest. The sample taken for sequencing was PBMCs or T cells enriched from blood (not recorded which). The receptors were gathered from a human donor in a cohort exposed to, infected with or recovered from COVID-19 (not recorded which). The donor label of this sample is uncertain. Both conserved end residues are part of each CDR3. A D gene is named only where the DNA matches it firmly. The listing skips clone size in some rows; elsewhere it reads once, few, many or a size class.

V: TRBV19
J: TRBJ1-2
size: NA
D: NA
CDR3: CASSIRGRDGYTF
DNA: TGTGCCAGTAGTATAAGAGGCAGGGATGGCTACACCTTC

V: TRBV14
J: TRBJ2-1
size: NA
D: TRBD1
CDR3: CASSQRPGQGHYGQFF
DNA: TGTGCCAGCAGCCAACGTCCGGGACAGGGGCATTACGGGCAGTTCTTC

V: TRBV4-3
J: TRBJ1-4
size: NA
D: TRBD1
CDR3: CASSQDRDRGEKLFF
DNA: TGCGCCAGCAGCCAAGATCGGGACAGGGGTGAAAAACTGTTTTTT

V: TRBV5-1
J: TRBJ1-5
size: NA
D: NA
CDR3: CANWGRYQPQHF
DNA: TGCGCCAACTGGGGGCGGTATCAGCCCCAGCATTTT

V: TRBV2
J: TRBJ2-7
size: NA
D: NA
CDR3: CASLRDRTFLEQYF
DNA: TGTGCCAGCCTTCGTGACAGGACGTTTCTCGAGCAGTACTTC

V: TRBV27
J: TRBJ2-7
size: NA
D: TRBD1
CDR3: CASSHLRGHAYEQYF
DNA: TGTGCCAGCAGTCACCTAAGGGGGCACGCCTACGAGCAGTACTTC

V: TRBV5-4
J: TRBJ2-3
size: NA
D: TRBD2
CDR3: CASSLRGSSGTSGEDTQYF
DNA: TGTGCCAGCAGCTTGAGAGGCTCTTCCGGGACTAGCGGGGAGGATACGCAGTATTTT

V: TRBV6-5
J: TRBJ1-3
size: NA
D: NA
CDR3: CASSYSRENTIYF
DNA: TGTGCCAGCAGTTACTCGAGGGAAAACACCATATATTTT

V: TRBV18
J: TRBJ2-1
size: NA
D: TRBD2
CDR3: CASSPPLAGGNEQFF
DNA: TGTGCCAGCTCACCCCCACTAGCGGGGGGCAATGAGCAGTTCTTC

V: TRBV6-5
J: TRBJ1-1
size: NA
D: NA
CDR3: CASRPSRRDTEAFF
DNA: TGTGCCAGCCGACCCTCCAGGAGGGACACTGAAGCTTTCTTT

V: TRBV14
J: TRBJ1-4
size: NA
D: NA
CDR3: CASSQDFRGGSEKLFF
DNA: TGTGCCAGCAGCCAAGACTTTCGGGGAGGCAGTGAAAAACTGTTTTTT

V: TRBV28
J: TRBJ1-5
size: NA
D: TRBD1
CDR3: CASSLTGTGNNQPQHF
DNA: TGTGCCAGCAGTCTGACCGGGACAGGGAACAATCAGCCCCAGCATTTT

V: TRBV6-5
J: TRBJ1-2
size: NA
D: NA
CDR3: CASRGLTVFHGYTF
DNA: TGTGCCAGCAGGGGCCTGACAGTATTCCATGGCTACACCTTC

V: TRBV7-3
J: TRBJ2-1
size: NA
D: TRBD1
CDR3: CASSLGGQGTYNEQFF
DNA: TGTGCCAGCAGCTTAGGGGGACAGGGCACCTACAATGAGCAGTTCTTC

V: TRBV24-1
J: TRBJ2-7
size: NA
D: TRBD2
CDR3: CATSDSGGPGEQYF
DNA: TGTGCCACCAGTGATAGCGGGGGGCCGGGGGAGCAGTACTTC

V: TRBV30
J: TRBJ1-2
size: NA
D: TRBD1
CDR3: CAWSGRGQGYTF
DNA: TGTGCCTGGAGTGGCAGGGGGCAGGGCTACACCTTC

V: TRBV6-5
J: TRBJ2-7
size: NA
D: NA
CDR3: CASSLLSDGGYEQYF
DNA: TGTGCCAGCAGCCTACTCTCGGATGGGGGGTACGAGCAGTACTTC

V: TRBV4-2
J: TRBJ2-3
size: NA
D: NA
CDR3: CASSPKRKTSTDTQYF
DNA: TGTGCCAGCAGCCCCAAACGGAAGACAAGCACAGATACGCAGTATTTT

V: TRBV18
J: TRBJ2-5
size: NA
D: TRBD1
CDR3: CASSPGQGRETQYF
DNA: TGTGCCAGCTCACCGGGACAGGGGAGGGAGACCCAGTACTTC

V: TRBV19
J: TRBJ2-3
size: NA
D: NA
CDR3: CASSHGSDTQYF
DNA: TGTGCCAGTAGTCACGGTTCAGATACGCAGTATTTT

V: TRBV10-3
J: TRBJ1-1
size: NA
D: NA
CDR3: CAIKTPRGGAFF
DNA: TGTGCCATAAAAACGCCCCGAGGCGGAGCTTTCTTT

V: TRBV3-1/TRBV3-2
J: TRBJ1-1
size: NA
D: TRBD1
CDR3: CASRTQGSWTEAFF
DNA: TGTGCCAGCAGGACACAGGGGAGTTGGACTGAAGCTTTCTTT

V: TRBV6-4
J: TRBJ1-1
size: few
D: NA
CDR3: CASSRSLNTEAFF
DNA: TGTGCCAGCAGTCGTAGTCTGAACACTGAAGCTTTCTTT

V: TRBV28
J: TRBJ1-1
size: NA
D: NA
CDR3: CASSLVQMNTEAFF
DNA: TGTGCCAGCAGTTTAGTCCAGATGAACACTGAAGCTTTCTTT

V: TRBV30
J: TRBJ1-2
size: NA
D: TRBD1
CDR3: CAWRRDSKFNGYTF
DNA: TGTGCCTGGAGGCGGGACAGTAAATTTAATGGCTACACCTTC

V: TRBV7-8
J: TRBJ2-1
size: NA
D: TRBD1
CDR3: CASSGPGTGDNEQFF
DNA: TGTGCCAGCAGCGGCCCCGGGACAGGGGACAATGAGCAGTTCTTC

V: TRBV5-6
J: TRBJ1-6
size: NA
D: NA
CDR3: CASSVGGALNSPLHF
DNA: TGTGCCAGCAGCGTAGGGGGGGCCCTAAATTCACCCCTCCACTTT

V: TRBV29-1
J: TRBJ2-5
size: NA
D: TRBD2
CDR3: CSVQWGLAGGTQETQYF
DNA: TGCAGCGTCCAATGGGGACTAGCGGGGGGAACACAAGAGACCCAGTACTTC

V: TRBV3-1/TRBV3-2
J: TRBJ1-3
size: NA
D: NA
CDR3: CASSRIQGSGNTIYF
DNA: TGTGCCAGCAGCCGGATACAGGGATCTGGAAACACCATATATTTT

V: TRBV2
J: TRBJ2-3
size: NA
D: TRBD2
CDR3: CASSEAGGGAFTDTQYF
DNA: TGTGCCAGCAGTGAAGCAGGCGGGGGGGCCTTCACAGATACGCAGTATTTT

V: TRBV10-1
J: TRBJ2-7
size: NA
D: NA
CDR3: CASSVKGGREQYF
DNA: TGCGCCAGCAGTGTGAAGGGAGGTAGGGAGCAGTACTTC

V: TRBV2
J: TRBJ1-5
size: NA
D: NA
CDR3: CASRPTGSQPQHF
DNA: TGTGCCAGCAGGCCAACAGGGAGTCAGCCCCAGCATTTT

V: TRBV18
J: TRBJ1-3
size: once
D: TRBD1
CDR3: CASSPSTGIAGNTIYF
DNA: TGTGCCAGCTCACCCTCGACAGGGATAGCCGGAAACACCATATATTTT

V: TRBV5-1
J: TRBJ1-6
size: few
D: NA
CDR3: CASSLAGTSYNSPLHF
DNA: TGCGCCAGCAGCTTGGCGGGGACATCCTATAATTCACCCCTCCACTTT